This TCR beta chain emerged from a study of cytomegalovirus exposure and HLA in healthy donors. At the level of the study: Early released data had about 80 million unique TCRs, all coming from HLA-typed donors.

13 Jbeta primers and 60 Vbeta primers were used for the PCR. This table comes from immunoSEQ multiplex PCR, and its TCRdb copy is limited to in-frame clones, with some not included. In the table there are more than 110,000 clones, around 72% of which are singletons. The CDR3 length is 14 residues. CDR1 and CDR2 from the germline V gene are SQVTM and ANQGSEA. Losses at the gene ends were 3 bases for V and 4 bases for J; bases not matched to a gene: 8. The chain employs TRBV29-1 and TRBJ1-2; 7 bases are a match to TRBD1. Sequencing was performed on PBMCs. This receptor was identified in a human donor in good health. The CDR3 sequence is CSVDPAGGGYGYTF. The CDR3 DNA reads TGCAGCGTTGATCCTGCAGGGGGAGGCTATGGCTACACCTTC.